This T cell receptor (beta chain) was captured in a study of beta chain features in type 1 diabetes. Study-wide points: PCR could preferentially amplify shorter templates, alike in patients and controls. In the patient group, naive, central memory and Treg TCRB repertoires seemed more alike than in the healthy donor group.

The isolated RNA, all of it, was reverse transcribed, so expressed TCRB transcripts were what got sequenced. Profiled with immunoSEQ multiplex PCR; TCRdb holds only in-frame clones, not every one. This table holds about 930,000 clones, around a sixth found once. CD4+ cells of the naive, central memory, regulatory and stem cell-like memory types were sorted via CD45RO/CCR7/CD25/CD127/CD95/CD27. V lost 6 bases, J lost 1 base, and 11 bases lay in between. The CDR3 spans 14 residues. Germline V lookup: CDR1 MGHDK, CDR2 SYGVNS. Points on this clone: What it binds is unknown.

Sequenced material: naive CD4+ T cells from blood. The V gene is TRBV25-1, the J gene TRBJ2-3; D uncertain. The TCR sequence derives from a woman between 18 and 29 years old in good health. The CDR3 loop reads CASRRHGGTDTQYF. For the CDR3, the DNA is TGTGCCAGCAGGCGTCACGGAGGCACAGATACGCAGTATTTT.